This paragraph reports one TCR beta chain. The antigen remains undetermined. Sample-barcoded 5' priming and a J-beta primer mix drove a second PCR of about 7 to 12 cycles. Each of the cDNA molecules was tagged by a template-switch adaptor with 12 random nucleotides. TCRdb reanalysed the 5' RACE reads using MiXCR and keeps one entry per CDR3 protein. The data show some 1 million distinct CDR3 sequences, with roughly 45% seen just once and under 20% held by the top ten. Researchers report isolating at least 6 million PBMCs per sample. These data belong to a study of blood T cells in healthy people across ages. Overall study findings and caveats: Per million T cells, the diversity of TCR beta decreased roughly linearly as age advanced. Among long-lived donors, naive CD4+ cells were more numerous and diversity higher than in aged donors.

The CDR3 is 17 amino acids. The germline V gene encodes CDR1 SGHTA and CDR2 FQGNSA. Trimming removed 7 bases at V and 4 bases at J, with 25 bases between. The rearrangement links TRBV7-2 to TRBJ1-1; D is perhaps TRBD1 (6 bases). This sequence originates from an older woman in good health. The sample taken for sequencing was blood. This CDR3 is CASKLRGIAGVTTEAFF. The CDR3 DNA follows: TGTGCCAGCAAGCTTAGGGGGATTGCCGGGGTGACCACTGAAGCTTTCTTT.